This T cell receptor (beta chain) was found in a study of response to subunit inactivated influenza vaccine listed by TCRdb under 2018. In the study overall: Deep quantitative T cell receptor repertoire profiling was used in the study to track responses to a trivalent subunit inactivated influenza vaccine. General study outcomes and caveats: It was suggested by the authors that each seasonal influenza vaccination may recruit only a limited number of new T cells.

Library preparation employed RT-PCR. Sequenced using an Illumina HiSeq 2500. Using fastp trimming at Q25 and MiXCR clonotype assembly, TCRdb reanalyzed the public sequencing data and kept in-frame beta chains. Records with the same CDR3 protein are collapsed into one entry carrying the most frequent genes and DNA. This sample lists roughly 500,000 distinct CDR3 sequences; 15% to 20% were detected once. Approximately 3% of the sample is taken by the ten largest. Concerning this clonotype: Its antigen remains unidentified. No base quality values were provided; no much bigger clone lies one nucleotide off.

The cysteine opens and the phenylalanine closes a CDR3 of 15 amino acids. Only CDR3 DNA remains: 45 bases, in frame from the first base. Reading the germline V gene gives CDR1 SGHVS and CDR2 FNYEAQ. Cut back by 0 bases and 5 bases, the V and J ends lie 11 bases apart. The chain couples TRBV7-6 to TRBJ1-5; the D gene is perhaps TRBD1, on 5 matching bases. The TCR was taken from a man aged 50-75 years who received an inactivated influenza vaccine. Donor details come from another sample of the same person, matched by shared clones. This specimen consisted of CD4+ T cells sorted from PBMCs, obtained around 2 years after vaccination. Here the CDR3 is given as CASSLAGLGDQPQHF. The nucleotide sequence reads as follows: TGTGCCAGCAGCTTAGCAGGGCTGGGGGATCAGCCCCAGCATTTT.